Listed below are T cell receptor beta chains from one sample, sequenced in a study of blood T cell repertoires in COVID-19. Method: immunoSEQ multiplex PCR; TCRdb's copy keeps in-frame clones and lacks some. The sample contains under 200,000 clones, approximately 87% of which appear only once. The sequenced sample was peripheral blood. The source is a man aged 18 to 30 with active or convalescent COVID-19. The CDR3 runs from the conserved cysteine through the conserved F or W. Fields, in order: J gene, V gene, CDR3 protein.

>TRBJ1-4|TRBV6-5
CASSYITGSLNEKLFF
>TRBJ1-2|TRBV7-2
CASSFAQGPYGYTF
>TRBJ2-1|TRBV7-9
CASSLPNGRLEEEWDEQFF
>TRBJ2-2|TRBV6-5
CASARGYRELFF
>TRBJ2-1|TRBV9
CASSVELAVDEQFF
>TRBJ1-2|TRBV25-1
CASSEFGGNYGYTF
>TRBJ2-5|TRBV24-1
CATSDPRGGEETQYF
>TRBJ1-1|TRBV15
CATSRGEDTEAFF
>TRBJ1-2|TRBV14
CASSPAGGRYGYTF
>TRBJ1-4|TRBV7-2
CASSSQGEKLFF
>TRBJ2-2|TRBV3-1/TRBV3-2
CASSLRTGITGELFF
>TRBJ1-3|TRBV5-1
CASSYTGTGSGNTIYF
>TRBJ2-1|TRBV5-1
CASSLESGSLTYNEQFF
>TRBJ1-1|TRBV28
CAWGGQDNSAEAFF
>TRBJ1-6|TRBV2
CASSRQGLNSPLHF
>TRBJ2-5|TRBV28
CASKPGERGKETQYF
>TRBJ2-1|TRBV6-2/TRBV6-3
CASSYGLAGYNEQFF
>TRBJ1-6|TRBV2
CASSQINSPLHF
>TRBJ1-2|TRBV3-1/TRBV3-2
CASSQDGAGNYGYTF
>TRBJ2-3|TRBV7-8
CASTLTNEDTQYF
>TRBJ2-1|TRBV7-9
CASSPTSGGLSYNEQFF
>TRBJ1-1|TRBV7-9
CASSPGLEAFF
>TRBJ1-6|TRBV9
CASRAGGNYNSPLHF
>TRBJ1-6|TRBV10-1
CASRGQGDSPLHF